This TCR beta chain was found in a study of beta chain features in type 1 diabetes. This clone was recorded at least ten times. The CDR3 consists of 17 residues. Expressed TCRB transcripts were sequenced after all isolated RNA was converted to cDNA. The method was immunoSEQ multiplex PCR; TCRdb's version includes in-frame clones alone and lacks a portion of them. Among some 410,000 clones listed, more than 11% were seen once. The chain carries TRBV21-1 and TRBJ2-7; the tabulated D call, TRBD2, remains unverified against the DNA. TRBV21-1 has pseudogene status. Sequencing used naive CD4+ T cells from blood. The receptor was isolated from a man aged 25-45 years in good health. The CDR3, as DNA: TGTGCCAGCAGCAATCCGCGCTCTAGCCCGAGCTCCTACGAGCAGTACGTC. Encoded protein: CASSNPRSSPSSYEQYV.